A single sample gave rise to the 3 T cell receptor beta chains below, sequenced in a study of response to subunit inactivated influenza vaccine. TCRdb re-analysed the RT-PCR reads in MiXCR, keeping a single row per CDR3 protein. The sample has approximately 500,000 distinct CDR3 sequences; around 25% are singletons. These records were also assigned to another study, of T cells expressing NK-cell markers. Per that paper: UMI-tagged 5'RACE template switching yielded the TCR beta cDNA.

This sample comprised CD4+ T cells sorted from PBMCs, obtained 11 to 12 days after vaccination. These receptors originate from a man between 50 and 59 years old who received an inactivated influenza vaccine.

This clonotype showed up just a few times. The CDR3 DNA reads TGCAGTGCTAGAGTCCGCGGCAATTACAATTCACCCCTCCACTTT. Its translation: CSARVRGNYNSPLHF. V is TRBV20-1 and J is TRBJ1-6; D ambiguous. Between the trimmed V and J ends, which lost 1 base and 7 bases, there was a span of 14 bases. The CDR3 contains 15 residues. Per the germline V gene, CDR1 is DFQATT and CDR2 is SNEGSKA (reference sequence).

The CDR3 DNA is TGCGCCAGCAGCCTAGAGCGGGACAATGAGCAGTTCTTC. Translated: CASSLERDNEQFF. The chain couples TRBV4-3 to TRBJ2-1, with D maybe TRBD2 (6 bases). The CDR3 loop spans 13 amino acids. Trimming stripped 4 bases from V and 5 bases from J, with 9 bases between. CDR1 and CDR2 from the germline V gene are LGHNA and YSLEER.

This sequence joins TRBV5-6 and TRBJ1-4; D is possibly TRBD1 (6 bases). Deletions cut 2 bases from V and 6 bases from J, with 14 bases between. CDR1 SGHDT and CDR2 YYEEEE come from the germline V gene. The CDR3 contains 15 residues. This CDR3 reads CASSFSGGAYEKLFF. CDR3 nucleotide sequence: TGTGCCAGCAGCTTTTCCGGGGGCGCGTATGAAAAACTGTTTTTT.